This TCR beta chain was observed in a study of beta chain features in type 1 diabetes (dated by TCRdb to 2017 to 2018). Concerning the study at large: Mean age, gender distribution, total cell number and subset yield were not different between patients and healthy donors. Regulatory and stem cell-like memory subsets were obtained from only 8 patients and about 8 healthy donors, while naive and central memory subsets were obtained from all 28 donors. A total of about 100 million sorted cells were examined across all samples, and RNA yield correlated strongly with the number of cells per subset. In the study, TCRB repertoires of sorted circulating CD4+ T cell subsets from recently diagnosed type 1 diabetes patients were compared with those of matched healthy donors.

Each donor gave one peripheral blood draw, roughly 120 mL on average, collected into heparinised tubes. Naive, central memory, regulatory and stem cell-like memory CD4+ T cells were sorted on a BD FACSAria II using a panel including CD45RO, CCR7, CD25, CD127, CD95 and CD27. A purity above 98% was achieved for all sorted populations. PBMCs were isolated immediately by Lymphoprep density gradient centrifugation and stained directly without culture. To minimize batch effects, samples were stained and sorted in pairs, one healthy donor with one patient per experiment. V gives up 3 bases and J gives up 4 bases, and the segment between their germline ends measures 22 bases. The CDR1 and CDR2 encoded by the germline V gene are SGHDT and YYEEEE. Counted from cysteine to phenylalanine, this CDR3 has 17 amino acids. Of all the DNA, just the CDR3 is kept, 51 bases in frame from base 1. All of the isolated RNA was reverse transcribed with the High Capacity cDNA Reverse Transcription Kit, so expressed TCRB transcripts were sequenced. Deep immunoSEQ sequencing was performed on naive, central memory and regulatory T cell samples, with an average of about 4 million total reads per sample. After sorted cells were lysed in RLT buffer, RNA was extracted with DNase-treated RNeasy Micro or Mini kits, with the choice depending on cell number. Each cell subset was processed separately to prevent cross-contamination, with patient and healthy donor samples processed together. TCRB sequences were amplified from cDNA with the immunoSEQ multiplex PCR, producing 87-bp fragments spanning the CDR3 region. Sequencing of the amplicons was done on the Illumina HiSeq platform. The study's processing was this. PCR bias was computationally corrected using synthetic template baselines, reads within Hamming distance 2 were collapsed, and singletons that could not be merged were discarded. Reads were aligned against IMGT so that V, D and J genes, CDR3 length and insertions or deletions at six rearrangement sites could be assigned. Within each subset, clonotype counts were normalized to sorted cell number, after which true diversity and Gini coefficients were computed with the tcR R package. The overlap coefficient, calculated on TCRB nucleotide sequences, was used to measure repertoire sharing. As a proxy for the pre-selection repertoire, out-of-frame TCRB sequences from naive cells were analyzed. TCRdb took over this immuneACCESS table, retaining in-frame rearrangements with V and J assigned. Such tables are incomplete; in checked studies, under half of the missing clones stem from an unresolved V gene, and the remainder is unexplained. That table furnishes V, J and clone size, whereas the DNA furnished D and trimming. In this sample the table shows 300,000 to 450,000 clones, around 13% of which occur a single time. The biggest ten clones account for around 0.01% of the sample.

This clone occurred a few times. This receptor's antigen is unknown. The record has no base qualities; no much larger clone is one base away. Overall study outcomes, separate from this receptor: Because the HLA sub-analyses included only small numbers of individuals, any influence of HLA type on TCRB rearrangement was left unresolved. Type 1 diabetes patients showed a moderate but significant shortening of TCRB CDR3 length in all four CD4+ subsets. Patients with type 1 diabetes made fewer insertions and deleted more nucleotides at VDJ recombination sites, implying thymic rearrangement abnormalities. Naive, central memory and regulatory TCRB repertoires appeared to be more alike among patients than among healthy donors. Shorter templates might have been favored by PCR, but patient and control samples were amplified and corrected together, so both groups would have been affected equally by any skew. Because cDNA was sequenced instead of genomic DNA, highly expressing activated cells could be over-represented, though the groups showed no difference in activation or CD3 levels.

Here the chain combines TRBV5-6 and TRBJ1-2, with the D gene call left open. This clonotype was sampled from a woman aged 18-29 years with type 1 diabetes. Sequenced sample: naive CD4+ T cells from blood. What this sample's cell subset or site label stands for: true naive CD4+ T cells. In nucleotide form, the sequence is TGTGCCAGCAGCTCCACCTCCTTAATCTTTAGTGGCTATGGCTACACCTTC. The resulting protein is CASSSTSLIFSGYGYTF.